This T cell receptor beta chain was retrieved from a study of graft-versus-host responses after intestinal transplantation. Study summary: Recipients had multivisceral, liver-intestinal, or isolated intestinal transplants. The study's findings and limits: Where graft-donor T cell macrochimerism was present, patients had high graft-versus-host to host-versus-graft clonal ratios in allografts.

Using immunoSEQ multiplex PCR, the repertoire was profiled, and TCRdb retains in-frame clones only, with some absent. This table holds tens of thousands of clones, about two fifths found once. Plates contained around 200,000 CFSE-labeled responder cells and around 200,000 irradiated, violet-dye-labeled stimulator cells. Sequencing was performed on alloreactive CD8+ T cells from a mixed lymphocyte reaction culture, taken before transplantation. The subset was: CFSE-low proliferating T cells sorted from roughly six-day pre-transplant mixed lymphocyte reaction (GvH or HvG direction). This TCR derives from a human patient who was an organ donor for intestinal transplantation.

The CDR3 sequence: CASSLVRPGGISSTDTQYF. Written as DNA, the CDR3 is TGTGCCAGCAGCTTAGTTCGGCCGGGAGGGATATCTAGCACAGATACGCAGTATTTT. This chain links TRBV7-6 with TRBJ2-3, with TRBD2 identical over 8 bases. V was pared by 1 base and J by 0 bases, with 12 bases of the junction left unmatched. This CDR3 contains 19 residues. Germline CDR1 is SGHVS and CDR2 is FNYEAQ.